The clone carrying this TCR beta chain was detected many times. The source material, RNA transcripts, was used to amplify TCR beta CDR3 regions. When the TCR CDR3 underwent first-round RT-PCR, the HTBI primer set was used. TCRdb itself ran the multiplex PCR reads through MiXCR, one entry per CDR3 protein. Among under 400,000 distinct CDR3 sequences listed, around 16% were seen once. This CDR3 is 13 amino acids long. Germline V gene lookup returns CDR1 SGHAT and CDR2 FQDESV (reference sequence). V lost 2 bases, J lost 5 bases, and 7 bases lay in between. This sample stems from a study of T cells in Graves' hyperthyroidism and ophthalmopathy.

This clonotype was obtained from a woman aged 18-29 years with Graves' hyperthyroidism that later progressed to Graves' ophthalmopathy. Sample: blood. The J gene is TRBJ2-1, the V gene TRBV11-1; D unclear. CDR3 coding DNA: TGTGCCAGCAGCTTATCTGTAGACAATGAGCAGTTCTTC. It is translated as CASSLSVDNEQFF.